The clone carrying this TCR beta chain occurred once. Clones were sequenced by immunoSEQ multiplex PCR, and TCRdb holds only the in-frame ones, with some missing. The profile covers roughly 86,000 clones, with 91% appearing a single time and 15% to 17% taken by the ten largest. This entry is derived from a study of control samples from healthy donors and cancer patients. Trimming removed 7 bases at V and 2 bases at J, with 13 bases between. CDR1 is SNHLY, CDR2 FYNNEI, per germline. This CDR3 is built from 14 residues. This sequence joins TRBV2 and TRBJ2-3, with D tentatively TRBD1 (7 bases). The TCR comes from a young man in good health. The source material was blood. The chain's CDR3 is CASTDRDSTDTQYF. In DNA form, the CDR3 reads TGTGCCAGCACAGACAGGGACTCCACAGATACGCAGTATTTT.